The 29 T cell receptor beta chains reported below all come from one sample, sequenced in a study of CD8 T cells in Susac syndrome (dated 2019 in TCRdb). Library generation was performed with the immunoSEQ multiplex PCR assay. RNA was extracted using the RNeasy kit, and roughly 0.5 to 1 ug of the RNA was reverse transcribed with random hexamers. The raw public data were reprocessed by TCRdb itself: fastp quality trimming at Q25, MiXCR clonotype calling, in-frame beta chains only. Every entry covers one CDR3 protein and lists the most common genes and DNA from its rows. In this sample the table shows 150,000 or so distinct CDR3 sequences, about 94% of which occur a single time. The ten top clones hold approximately 0.14% of the sample. The sample comprised CD4+ T cells from PBMCs. The receptors come from a human donor in good health.

The V call is TRBV6-5, the J call TRBJ1-4; D unclear. V was clipped by 0 bases and J by 3 bases, with 8 bases between them. The V gene's germline CDR1 is MNHEY and CDR2 SVGAGI. The CDR3 runs to 15 residues. CDR3 loop: CASSYSGSANEKLFF. As DNA, the CDR3 is TGTGCCAGCAGTTACTCGGGGTCCGCTAATGAAAAACTGTTTTTT.

This clonotype has only one observation. The chain recombines TRBV7-2 with TRBJ1-1; 8 positions match TRBD1. This CDR3 contains 15 residues. Germline CDR1 and CDR2: SGHTA and FQGNSA. The ends lost 5 bases at V and 2 bases at J; junction bases unmatched: 7. The CDR3 bases are TGTGCCAGCAGCCCACGGACAGGGCGAAACACTGAAGCTTTCTTT. This gives the protein CASSPRTGRNTEAFF.

Concerning this clonotype itself: A read error may produce the germline difference seen at one junction end. The chain recombines TRBV12-3 or TRBV12-4 with TRBJ1-2, with 7 bases that match TRBD1. The CDR3 runs to 14 residues. The CDR3 is CASNPGQRFYDYTF. The CDR3 nucleotides read TGTGCCAGCAACCCGGGACAGCGCTTCTATGACTACACCTTC.

The gene calls are TRBV2 and TRBJ1-1; perhaps TRBD1 as D (5 bases). Trimming pared 8 bases from V and 2 bases from J, leaving 18 bases between. The germline CDR1 and CDR2 sequences are SNHLY and FYNNEI. The CDR3 runs 15 residues. The CDR3 nucleotides read TGTGCCAGCCCACGCCGGGACGCCTATAACACTGAAGCTTTCTTT. Protein sequence: CASPRRDAYNTEAFF.

The chain couples TRBV2 to TRBJ2-3; 8 bases map to TRBD1. The germline V gene has CDR1 SNHLY and CDR2 FYNNEI. The ends lost 10 bases at V and 4 bases at J; junction bases unmatched: 10. The CDR3 sequence is 14 residues long. The CDR3 DNA follows: TGTGCCACTTCGCCGGGACAGGAGTCAGATACGCAGTATTTT. Encoded protein: CATSPGQESDTQYF.

The chain couples TRBV14 to TRBJ2-5; D is unresolved. Trimming pared 1 base from V and 4 bases from J, leaving 7 bases between. Germline V gives CDR1 SGHDN, CDR2 FVKESK. The CDR3 is 13 residues long. DNA for the CDR3: TGTGCCAGCAGCCAAGGGGTTACAGAGACCCAGTACTTC. As protein: CASSQGVTETQYF.

This chain joins TRBV3-1 and TRBJ2-7; 11 nucleotides match TRBD2. J lost 4 bases, V lost 4 bases, and 6 bases had no gene match. Germline V gene sequence: CDR1 LGHDT, CDR2 YNNKEL (reference sequence). CDR3 size: 15 residues. CDR3 residues: CASSRGASGGYEQYF. The CDR3 bases are TGTGCCAGCAGCCGCGGCGCTAGCGGGGGGTACGAGCAGTACTTC.

The chain links TRBV6-5 to TRBJ2-2; D gene unclear. Trimming removed 8 bases at V and 6 bases at J, with 7 bases between. This CDR3 is built from 11 residues. Germline V lookup: CDR1 MNHEY, CDR2 SVGAGI. The CDR3, as DNA: TGTGCCAGCGGCTTTGCCGGGGAGCTGTTTTTT. Its translation: CASGFAGELFF.

The J gene is TRBJ2-7, the V gene TRBV12-3 or TRBV12-4; TRBD1 aligns across 7 bases. J lost 5 bases, V lost 1 base, and 8 bases had no gene match. This CDR3 has 15 residues. In DNA, the CDR3 is TGTGCCAGCAGTTTAGATACAGGGGTTGCGCACGAGCAGTACTTC. Protein: CASSLDTGVAHEQYF.

V and J are TRBV28 and TRBJ2-3; the D gene could be TRBD1 or TRBD2 (6 bases each). Trimming took 5 bases from V and 5 from J, leaving 14 bases between them. CDR1 is MDHEN, CDR2 SYDVKM, per germline. This CDR3 is 14 amino acids long. CDR3 nucleotides: TGTGCCAGCAGTCAAGGGGGGTCTGGAGATACGCAGTATTTT. Translating it yields CASSQGGSGDTQYF.

The rearrangement links TRBV3-1 to TRBJ2-3; TRBD1 matches 10 bases. The CDR3 length is 14 residues. From germline, CDR1 is LGHDT and CDR2 YNNKEL (reference sequence). Trimming removed 4 bases from V and 12 bases from J; junction bases left unmatched: 10. The CDR3 here is CASSPVPGQGSQYF. In DNA form, the CDR3 reads TGTGCCAGCAGCCCTGTCCCGGGACAGGGGTCCCAGTATTTT.

The chain uses TRBV29-1 and TRBJ2-5; the D is unclear. The CDR3 has 13 amino acids. CDR1 and CDR2 (germline): SQVTM, ANQGSEA. The V and J ends lost 1 base and 5 bases respectively, with 11 bases between them. DNA of the CDR3: TGCAGCGTTGAAGGATGGGTTCGGGAGACCCAGTACTTC. As protein: CSVEGWVRETQYF.

This chain connects TRBV5-1 to TRBJ2-5; D is possibly TRBD2 (5 bases). The CDR3 has 15 residues. V was shortened by 2 bases and J by 0 bases, with 11 bases between the two germline ends. Germline V lookup: CDR1 SGHRS, CDR2 YFSETQ. The CDR3 spells CASSFGGSDQETQYF. CDR3 DNA sequence: TGCGCCAGCAGCTTCGGCGGGTCTGACCAAGAGACCCAGTACTTC.

The J gene is TRBJ1-2, the V gene TRBV10-3, with 7 nucleotides matching TRBD1. Germline CDR1 reads ENHRY; CDR2 reads SYGVKD. The CDR3 has 14 amino acids. V was clipped by 0 bases and J by 6 bases; unmatched bases: 4. In DNA form, the CDR3 reads TGTGCCATCAGTGAGTCGAGACAGGGTCATGGCTACACCTTC. Translated, it gives CAISESRQGHGYTF.

The J gene is TRBJ2-5, the V gene TRBV19; D is unresolved. Looked up from germline, CDR1 is LNHDA and CDR2 is SQIVND (reference sequence). V was trimmed by 3 bases and J by 3 bases, leaving 11 bases between them. The CDR3 sequence is 14 residues long. CDR3 bases: TGTGCCAGTAGTATTGGTTCCAGCAAAGAGACCCAGTACTTC. Translation: CASSIGSSKETQYF.

In nucleotides, the CDR3 is TGTGCCAGCAGTGGGTTATACAATGAGCAGTTCTTC. It yields the protein CASSGLYNEQFF. This sequence joins TRBV2 and TRBJ2-1; D is uncertain. The CDR3 is made up of 12 amino acids. Germline V CDR1 and CDR2: SNHLY, FYNNEI. V lost 4 bases to trimming and J lost 4 bases, with 5 bases between them. The whole variable domain, remainder taken from reference TRBV2 and TRBJ2-1, is EPEVTQTPSHQVTQMGQEVILRCVPISNHLYFYWYRQILGQKVEFLVSFYNNEISEKSEIFDDQFSVERPDGSNFTLKIRSTKLEDSAMYFCASSGLYNEQFFGPGTRLTVL.

V usage is TRBV19 and J usage is TRBJ2-5; D unresolved. The CDR3 runs 13 residues. Trimming took 6 bases from V and 2 from J, leaving 10 bases between them. Germline lookup yields CDR1 LNHDA and CDR2 SQIVND (reference sequence). CDR3 sequence: CASSLQVQETQYF. The CDR3 DNA is TGTGCCAGTAGCCTCCAGGTTCAAGAGACCCAGTACTTC.

This clonotype was counted once. The chain employs TRBV7-9 and TRBJ2-7; TRBD2 aligns across 8 bases. After removal of 2 bases from V and 5 bases from J, the junction contained 8 bases not matched to a gene. The CDR3 spans 15 residues. Germline V gene lookup returns CDR1 SEHNR and CDR2 FQNEAQ (reference sequence). The CDR3: CASSLFGTSRDEQYF. As DNA, the CDR3 is TGTGCCAGCAGCTTATTCGGGACTAGTCGCGACGAGCAGTACTTC.

The CDR3 reads CATSDPGQGNNEQFF. The CDR3, as DNA: TGTGCCACCAGCGATCCGGGACAGGGGAACAATGAGCAGTTCTTC. This rearrangement joins TRBV24-1 to TRBJ2-1; TRBD1 matches 10 bases. This CDR3 comprises 15 residues. Germline CDR1 is KGHDR and CDR2 is SFDVKD. V gave up 7 bases and J gave up 5 bases; unmatched junction bases: 7.

V is TRBV5-1 and J is TRBJ2-3, with D perhaps TRBD1 (7 bases). There are 10 residues in the CDR3. Germline CDR1 SGHRS, CDR2 YFSETQ. Trimming shortened V by 10 bases and J by 14 bases, and 17 bases separated the two germline ends. The CDR3 coding sequence is TGCGCCCTGCCCCGGGGGACAGTGTATTTT. Protein: CALPRGTVYF.

This clonotype has just a few counts. V gene TRBV5-1 combines with J gene TRBJ2-4, with 13 bases that match TRBD2. V lost 0 bases to trimming and J lost 0 bases; unmatched junction nucleotides: 3. The germline V gene has CDR1 SGHRS and CDR2 YFSETQ. The CDR3 sequence is 18 residues long. The CDR3 nucleotides read TGCGCCAGCAGCTTGGGACTAGCGGGGGGCCTAGCCAAAAACATTCAGTACTTC. It specifies CASSLGLAGGLAKNIQYF.

V is TRBV28 and J is TRBJ2-7; 10 bases align to TRBD1. Per the germline V gene, CDR1 is MDHEN and CDR2 is SYDVKM. V dropped 6 bases and J dropped 4; count of bases not matched to a gene: 3. This CDR3 region has 13 residues. CDR3 nucleotides: TGTGCCAGCAGGAGGACAGGGGGTTACGAGCAGTACTTC. It translates to CASRRTGGYEQYF.

This chain uses TRBV9 with TRBJ1-1, with D maybe TRBD1 (5 bases). Trimming took 4 bases from V and 2 from J, leaving 12 bases between them. Germline assignment: CDR1 SGDLS and CDR2 YYNGEE. This CDR3 region has 14 residues. In DNA form, the CDR3 reads TGTGCCAGCAGCCCGACAGTTATCAACACTGAAGCTTTCTTT. Translated: CASSPTVINTEAFF.

The chain has TRBV5-1 and TRBJ1-2; no definite D call. The CDR3 runs 16 residues. CDR1 and CDR2 from the germline V gene are SGHRS and YFSETQ. The V end lost 0 bases, the J end lost 0 bases, and 12 bases lay between the germline ends. CDR3 protein: CASSLAFPASNYGYTF. The DNA for the CDR3 is TGCGCCAGCAGCTTGGCCTTCCCTGCTTCTAACTATGGCTACACCTTC.

The rearrangement uses TRBV24-1 and TRBJ2-1, with 8 bases identical to TRBD2. CDR3 length equals 17 residues. The germline V gene has CDR1 KGHDR and CDR2 SFDVKD. Unmatched junction bases numbered 16, after V lost 4 bases and J lost 9 bases. Here the CDR3 DNA reads TGTGCCACCAGTGACCCCTATAGCAGCGGGGGTGAGGGTGAGCAGTTCTTC. This codes for CATSDPYSSGGEGEQFF.

V is TRBV9 and J is TRBJ2-7, with TRBD1 matching over 9 bases. CDR1 is SGDLS, CDR2 YYNGEE, per germline. CDR3 length: 15 residues. The V segment lost 2 bases and the J segment 1 base; nucleotides outside the gene matches: 4. The CDR3: CASSVGTGISYEQYF. The CDR3 DNA follows: TGTGCCAGCAGCGTCGGGACAGGGATTTCCTACGAGCAGTACTTC.

V and J are TRBV7-6 and TRBJ2-5, with TRBD2 matching over 14 bases. The CDR3 spans 20 residues. V was clipped by 2 bases and J by 4 bases; unmatched bases: 15. Germline V lookup: CDR1 SGHVS, CDR2 FNYEAQ. CDR3 amino acids: CASSLRTSGGFSSQRETQYF. The CDR3 region has the DNA TGTGCCAGCAGCTTACGGACTAGCGGGGGGTTCAGTTCGCAGCGAGAGACCCAGTACTTC.

The chain's CDR3 is CASSFPDWRGVTDTQYF. In DNA form, the CDR3 reads TGTGCCAGCAGCTTCCCCGACTGGCGGGGGGTCACAGATACGCAGTATTTT. The J gene is TRBJ2-3, the V gene TRBV7-8; 8 bases line up with TRBD2. After removal of 3 bases from V and 2 bases from J, the junction contained 10 bases not matched to a gene. The CDR3 contains 17 residues. Germline V CDR1 and CDR2: SGHVS, FQNEAQ.

This clonotype was seen once. The genes are TRBV9 and TRBJ2-2; 7 bases match TRBD1. V dropped 7 bases and J dropped 6; count of bases not matched to a gene: 6. This CDR3 has 13 residues. CDR1 is SGDLS, CDR2 YYNGEE, per germline. The CDR3 protein is CASAGGMAGELFF. The CDR3 nucleotides are TGTGCCAGCGCAGGGGGTATGGCCGGGGAGCTGTTTTTT.